This T cell receptor beta chain was recorded in a study of response to subunit inactivated influenza vaccine (dated by TCRdb to the late 2010s). Background for the entire study: Deep quantitative T cell receptor repertoire profiling was used in the study to track responses to a trivalent subunit inactivated influenza vaccine. The study at large found these results: The authors suggested that each seasonal influenza vaccination may recruit only a limited number of new T cells.

Library method: RT-PCR. The sample was run on an Illumina HiSeq 2500. The public reads were run again by TCRdb, first through fastp at Q25 and then through MiXCR, and only productive beta chains were kept. All rows with the same CDR3 protein become a single entry with the most common DNA and genes. A total of hundreds of thousands of distinct CDR3 sequences appear in this sample, 12% to 15% of them only once. The ten largest clones add up to 7.5% to 8% of the sample. In its sample, this clonotype was seen many times. Its antigen target is currently unknown. There are no base qualities to consult, and no much larger clone falls within one base. This receptor was identified in a man aged 50-59 years who received an inactivated influenza vaccine. Donor details come from another sample of the same person, matched by shared clones. The input for sequencing was PBMCs from blood, taken 14 to 15 days before vaccination.

The CDR3 here reads CASSLVGLGNTGELFF. In nucleotide form, the sequence is TGTGCCAGCAGTTTAGTGGGTCTGGGGAACACCGGGGAGCTGTTTTTT. The chain is made from TRBV28 and TRBJ2-2; no D gene call is confident. V is pared back by 2 bases and J by 1 base, with 11 bases lying between the germline termini. The CDR3 sequence holds 16 residues, the cysteine and phenylalanine included. Here the CDR3 DNA is all that survives: 48 bases in frame from base 1. From a lookup of the germline V gene, CDR1 and CDR2 are MDHEN and SYDVKM.